This T cell receptor (beta chain) was captured by sequencing in a study of blood T cell repertoires in COVID-19 (dated by TCRdb to about 2020). For context, the study as a whole: Samples covering the acute and convalescent phases of COVID-19 were provided by collaborators in the United States, Italy and Spain. A de-identified subject ID, COVID-19 status, age in years and sex were almost always included in the sample metadata. Where HLA class I and class II types were available, the types were taken from metadata supplied by the sample provider, not from assay-based typing. The prospective study material was composed of cDNA or gDNA derived from T cells, B-cell-depleted T cells, or PBMCs. Subjects who had been exposed to COVID-19, were actively infected with it, or had recovered from it provided the deeply sampled blood TCRbeta repertoires that made up the dataset. The repertoires were released in a freely available public database intended as a resource for research on the immune response to SARS-CoV-2. The samples were drawn from the first 160 participants of the ongoing ImmuneRACE study and from 950 to 1,500 subjects provided by 6 global collaborators. The full study reports these points: Clinical and demographic metadata were provided uncurated, with the amount varying by source and participant.

CDR1 and CDR2, per the germline V gene, are SGHTA and FQGNSA. From the cysteine through the phenylalanine, the CDR3 covers 16 amino acids. Just CDR3 DNA is preserved here, 48 bases in frame from base 1. V is pared back by 1 base and J by 0 bases, with 9 bases lying between the germline termini. TCRbeta CDR3 regions were amplified from genomic DNA by means of the immunoSEQ Assay, a bias-controlled multiplex PCR. As for the authors' bioinformatics: Within the assay, amplification of reference gene primers was used to estimate how many nucleated cells each sample contained. Sequence reads were collapsed and filtered to measure the absolute abundance of every unique TCRbeta CDR3 rearrangement. For each sample, productive Simpson clonality was calculated as the square root of Simpson's diversity index over productive rearrangements. TCRdb obtained this table from immuneACCESS and retained in-frame rearrangements with V and J assigned. These tables miss some clones; where compared with another copy, unresolved V genes account for less than half of the shortfall, and the remainder is unexplained. V, J and clone size are those of that table, while D and trimming were read from the DNA. This sample is represented by approximately 140,000 clones; around 84% of them were singletons. Over 10% of the sample is in the top ten clones.

About this clone: Its antigen is currently not known. No clone much larger than this one lies a single base away; base qualities are absent.

Each collaborating institution followed its own protocols to collect whole blood in K2EDTA tubes. For TCRbeta analysis, collaborator samples were shipped as frozen whole blood, as isolated PBMCs, or as DNA extracted from either sample type. This chain is built from TRBV7-2 and TRBJ1-4, and possibly TRBD1, on 5 matching bases. The sequenced sample was peripheral blood. The TCR comes from a man in his sixties with active or convalescent COVID-19. The nucleotides are TGTGCCAGCAGCTTAGATGTCAGGGCAACTAATGAAAAACTGTTTTTT. Translated, this gives CASSLDVRATNEKLFF.